One sample yielded the 23 T cell receptor beta chains listed below, sequenced in a study of cytomegalovirus exposure and HLA in healthy donors. In the PCR, 60 Vbeta and 13 Jbeta primers were used. Only in-frame clones appear in the TCRdb table, and some are missing; sequencing was by immunoSEQ multiplex PCR. This sample has around 150,000 clones; more than 70% occur once, and the top ten carry roughly 6.3%. The sample consisted of PBMCs. These receptors came from a male donor in good health and CMV-seropositive.

The chain combines TRBV5-4 with TRBJ1-1; 9 bases match TRBD1. CDR1 and CDR2 from the germline V gene are SGHNT and YYREEE (reference sequence). The CDR3 runs to 16 residues. The V gene end was trimmed by 4 bases and the J gene end by 6 bases; junction bases not matched to a gene: 13. This chain's CDR3 is CASSPQGAILLAEAFF. The CDR3 DNA is TGTGCCAGCAGCCCACAGGGGGCTATTCTCTTAGCTGAAGCTTTCTTT.

V and J are TRBV4-1 and TRBJ2-3, with TRBD1 matching over 11 bases. V shed 8 bases, J shed 6 bases, and the junction held 10 bases outside the gene matches. Looked up from germline, CDR1 is MGHRA and CDR2 is YSYEKL. This CDR3 is 15 amino acids long. In DNA, the CDR3 is TGCGCCAGCGAGACCGGGACAGGGGGAAGGGATACGCAGTATTTT. Translation gives CASETGTGGRDTQYF.

The chain has TRBV19 and TRBJ2-1; D is perhaps TRBD2 (5 bases). The CDR3 is 12 amino acids. From germline, CDR1 is LNHDA and CDR2 SQIVND (reference sequence). Deletions cut 5 bases from V and 12 bases from J, with 14 bases between. The chain's CDR3 is CASSAEDSWQFF. The CDR3 region has the DNA TGTGCCAGTAGTGCGGAGGATTCTTGGCAGTTCTTC.

V and J are TRBV11-3 and TRBJ2-5; TRBD2 aligns across 9 bases. The CDR3 runs to 14 residues. Germline V lookup: CDR1 SGHNT, CDR2 YENEEA. V dropped 3 bases and J dropped 5; count of bases not matched to a gene: 4. This CDR3 is CASSFPSGTETQYF. The CDR3 coding sequence is TGTGCCAGCAGCTTCCCTAGCGGGACGGAGACCCAGTACTTC.

This clone was observed a single time. This chain uses TRBV7-2 with TRBJ2-7, with TRBD2 matching 8 bases. The germline V gene has CDR1 SGHTA and CDR2 FQGNSA. This CDR3 is built from 17 residues. Germline trimming cut 5 bases from V and 5 bases from J; bases unmatched to any gene: 17. The CDR3 sequence: CASSPKPLTSEFHEQYF. CDR3 coding DNA: TGTGCCAGCAGCCCCAAACCATTGACTAGCGAATTCCACGAGCAGTACTTC.

The V call is TRBV2, the J call TRBJ1-2, with no clear D. The V gene's germline CDR1 is SNHLY and CDR2 FYNNEI. V lost 2 bases and J lost 7, with 14 bases in between. This CDR3 has 14 amino acids. For the CDR3, the DNA is TGTGCCAGCAGTGAATTGGCGGGAGGGAGTGGCTACACCTTC. Translation gives CASSELAGGSGYTF.

The rearrangement links TRBV7-2 to TRBJ1-1; unclear D gene. Germline CDR1 and CDR2: SGHTA and FQGNSA. V was shortened by 7 bases and J by 4 bases, with 13 bases between the two germline ends. The CDR3 consists of 13 residues. The chain's CDR3 is CASTHLRGTEAFF. CDR3 nucleotide sequence: TGTGCCAGCACCCATCTTAGAGGCACTGAAGCTTTCTTT.

This clone was seen only a few times. CDR3 coding DNA: TGCAGCTCACAGGGATTCTCCTACAATGAGCAGTTCTTC. Translated: CSSQGFSYNEQFF. The chain links TRBV29-1 to TRBJ2-1, with a tentative D call TRBD1 (6 bases). The CDR3 has 13 residues. V lost 8 bases and J lost 0, with 11 bases in between. CDR1 is SQVTM and CDR2 is ANQGSEA in the germline V gene.

A few counts support this clone. The gene calls are TRBV27 and TRBJ1-2, with D possibly matching TRBD1 (5 bases). V shed 6 bases and J shed 4 bases, with 18 bases lying between them. This CDR3 is built from 15 residues. Germline CDR1 MNHEY, CDR2 SMNVEV (reference sequence). Here the CDR3 DNA reads TGTGCCAGCAGCTCGACAGCTGCCCCTCTCTATGGCTACACCTTC. This translates into CASSSTAAPLYGYTF.

This clone appeared a single time. V gene TRBV20-1 combines with J gene TRBJ2-7; no clear D. V shed 6 bases and J shed 0 bases, with 3 bases lying between them. The CDR3 has 10 residues. Germline V gene data show CDR1 as DFQATT and CDR2 as SNEGSKA (reference sequence). CDR3 amino acids: CSASSYEQYF. Here the CDR3 DNA reads TGCAGTGCCAGCTCCTACGAGCAGTACTTC.

The genes are TRBV6-5 and TRBJ1-1, with D perhaps matching TRBD1 (6 bases). Germline CDR1 is MNHEY and CDR2 is SVGAGI. Trimming took 5 bases from V and 2 from J, leaving 9 bases between them. The CDR3 has 13 residues. DNA for the CDR3: TGTGCCAGCAGTACCAGGGGAAACACTGAAGCTTTCTTT. Translation gives CASSTRGNTEAFF.

CDR3 bases: TGTGCCAGCAGCTTATATTTCACAGGTACTGAAGCTTTCTTT. Translating it yields CASSLYFTGTEAFF. The chain couples TRBV7-2 to TRBJ1-1; D may be TRBD1 (5 bases). Germline CDR1 SGHTA, CDR2 FQGNSA. V dropped 2 bases and J dropped 5 bases, with 12 bases sitting between them. CDR3 length: 14 amino acids. Drawing the rest from reference TRBV7-2 and TRBJ1-1, the complete variable domain is GAGVSQSPSNKVTEKGKDVELRCDPISGHTALYWYRQSLGQGLEFLIYFQGNSAPDKSGLPSDRFSAERTGGSVSTLTIQRTQQEDSAVYLCASSLYFTGTEAFFGQGTRLTVV.

V and J are TRBV2 and TRBJ2-7; no definite D call. V lost 5 bases to trimming and J lost 0 bases, with 11 bases between them. CDR3 length: 14 amino acids. The germline V gene has CDR1 SNHLY and CDR2 FYNNEI. The CDR3 loop is CASSLTDSSYEQYF. The CDR3, as DNA: TGTGCCAGCAGTCTAACAGATTCCTCCTACGAGCAGTACTTC.

The CDR3 DNA is TGCGCCAGCAGGGGCGGGGCACGGGCAGATACGCAGTATTTT. Translation gives CASRGGARADTQYF. V is TRBV5-1 and J is TRBJ2-3; tentative D call: TRBD2 (6 bases). Trimming left V 5 bases short and J 4 bases short, with 14 bases between. Germline-derived CDR1 and CDR2 are SGHRS and YFSETQ. The CDR3 is 14 amino acids.

The chain recombines TRBV7-9 with TRBJ2-3; 14 bases agree with TRBD2. The CDR3 is 17 amino acids. Germline V gene data show CDR1 as SEHNR and CDR2 as FQNEAQ (reference sequence). Trimming cost V 2 bases and J 5 bases; bases outside gene matches: 6. CDR3 amino acids: CASSLYGLAGGGDTQYF. The CDR3 DNA reads TGTGCCAGCAGCTTATACGGACTAGCGGGAGGTGGAGATACGCAGTATTTT.

The V gene is TRBV12-2, the J gene TRBJ2-5; TRBD1, the D gene given by the table, was not confirmed from the DNA. The last part of the DNA fits TRBJ2-7 better; the J call may be wrong. TRBV12-2 constitutes a pseudogene. CDR3 length equals 15 residues. CDR3 residues: CASRLTGAGGYEQYF. For the CDR3, the DNA is TGTGCAAGTCGCTTAACAGGGGCAGGGGGCTACGAGCAGTACTTC.

This chain uses TRBV9 with TRBJ2-6; the D is unclear. The CDR3 extends over 15 amino acids. Germline V gives CDR1 SGDLS, CDR2 YYNGEE. The V end was cut by 2 bases, the J end by 0 bases, with 6 bases between. Here the CDR3 reads CASSVGASGANVLTF. The CDR3 nucleotides read TGTGCCAGCAGCGTCGGAGCCTCTGGGGCCAACGTCCTGACTTTC. Drawing the rest from reference TRBV9 and TRBJ2-6, the complete variable domain is DSGVTQTPKHLITATGQRVTLRCSPRSGDLSVYWYQQSLDQGLQFLIQYYNGEERAKGNILERFSAQQFPDLHSELNLSSLELGDSALYFCASSVGASGANVLTFGAGSRLTVL.

The chain is built from TRBV19 and TRBJ1-6; TRBD1 might be the D (5 bases). The V gene lost 5 bases and the J gene lost 9 bases, with 14 bases spanning the gap. CDR3 size: 14 residues. CDR1 and CDR2 from the germline V gene are LNHDA and SQIVND (reference sequence). In DNA form, the CDR3 reads TGTGCCAGTAGTCGGGGGGTTGGTGCTTCACCCCTCCACTTT. Protein product: CASSRGVGASPLHF. Full variable domain (remainder filled in from reference TRBV19 and TRBJ1-6): DGGITQSPKYLFRKEGQNVTLSCEQNLNHDAMYWYRQDPGQGLRLIYYSQIVNDFQKGDIAEGYSVSREKKESFPLTVTSAQKNPTAFYLCASSRGVGASPLHFGNGTRLTVT.

The chain combines TRBV29-1 with TRBJ1-3, with a tentative D call TRBD1 (5 bases). Germline CDR1 reads SQVTM; CDR2 reads ANQGSEA. This CDR3 is built from 11 residues. Between the trimmed V and J ends, which lost 7 bases and 3 bases, there was a span of 7 bases. CDR3 sequence reads: CSGQGGNTIYF. The CDR3 DNA is TGCAGCGGCCAGGGTGGAAACACCATATATTTT.

This clone has only a few counts. The CDR3: CASGPVPYNEQFF. The CDR3 coding sequence is TGTGCCAGCGGTCCGGTTCCCTACAATGAGCAGTTCTTC. The rearrangement joins TRBV21-1 to TRBJ2-1; the D call of TRBD2 is as the table states it, not checked on the DNA. TRBV21-1 is shown as a pseudogene. CDR3 length: 13 amino acids.

This clone was recorded only once. The V gene is TRBV7-9, the J gene TRBJ1-1, with a weak D call TRBD1 (5 bases). CDR1 and CDR2 from the germline V gene are SEHNR and FQNEAQ (reference sequence). Trimming removed 5 bases from V and 5 bases from J, with 12 bases in between. The CDR3 runs 13 residues. The CDR3 region is CASSGPGITEAFF. The DNA of the CDR3 is TGTGCCAGCAGCGGACCAGGGATTACTGAAGCTTTCTTT.

The count of this clone is one. The sample has other DNA sequences that encode this CDR3 too. CDR3 sequence: CASRRTSGNTGELFF. The CDR3, as DNA: TGTGCCAGCAGACGGACTAGCGGTAACACCGGGGAGCTGTTTTTT. The chain is built from TRBV6-5 and TRBJ2-2; 10 bases line up with TRBD2. The CDR3 is 15 amino acids. Germline V CDR1 and CDR2: MNHEY, SVGAGI. J lost 2 bases, V lost 6 bases, and 3 bases had no gene match.

The chain joins TRBV7-5 to TRBJ2-7; the DNA was not compared with TRBD1, the D call given in the table. TRBV7-5 is a pseudogene. The CDR3 has 15 amino acids. The CDR3 nucleotides read TGTGTCAGAAGCTTGCCACGACAGGGGGAGACCGAGCAGTACTTC. Translating it yields CVRSLPRQGETEQYF.